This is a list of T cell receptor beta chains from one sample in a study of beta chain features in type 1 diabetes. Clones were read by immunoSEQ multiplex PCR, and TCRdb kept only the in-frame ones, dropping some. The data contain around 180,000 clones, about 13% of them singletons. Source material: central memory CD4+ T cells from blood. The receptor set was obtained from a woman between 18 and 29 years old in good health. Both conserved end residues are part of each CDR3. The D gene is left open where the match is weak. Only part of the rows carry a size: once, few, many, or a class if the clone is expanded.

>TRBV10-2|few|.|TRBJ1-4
TGCGCCAGCAGTGAGGACTCCGGTGAAAAACTGTTTTTT
CASSEDSGEKLFF
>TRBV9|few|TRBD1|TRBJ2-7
TGTGCCAGCAGCGTAGAGCCGGGACAGTCCTACGAGCAGTACTTC
CASSVEPGQSYEQYF
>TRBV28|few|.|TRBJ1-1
TGTGCCAGCGCGGGGGCGCCGTGGGGGGGGAACACTGAAGCTTTCTTT
CASAGAPWGGNTEAFF
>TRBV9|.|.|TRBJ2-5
TGTGCCAGCAGCGTAGGTAGAGGCGGCAGCCAAGAGACCCAGTACTTC
CASSVGRGGSQETQYF
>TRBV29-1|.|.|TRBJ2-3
TGCAGCGGGAACAGGCTTTCCACAGATACGCAGTATTTT
CSGNRLSTDTQYF
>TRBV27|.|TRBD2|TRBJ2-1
TGTGCCAGCAGTACTCTACCTGGACTAGCGGGAAGGGATGAGCAGTTCTTC
CASSTLPGLAGRDEQFF
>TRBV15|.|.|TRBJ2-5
TGTGCCACCAGCGCCCGACAGTTTCAAGAGACCCAGTACTTC
CATSARQFQETQYF
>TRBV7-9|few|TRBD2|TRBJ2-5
TGTGCCAGCAGCCCGAAAGGACTAGCGGACCAAGAGACCCAGTACTTC
CASSPKGLADQETQYF
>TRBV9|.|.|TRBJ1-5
TGTGCCAGCAGCGTAGAGCCTACAGGGAGTCAGCCCCAGCATTTT
CASSVEPTGSQPQHF
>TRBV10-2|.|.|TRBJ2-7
TGCGCCAGCAGTGTTCAGCGGAAAAACTACGAGCAGTACTTC
CASSVQRKNYEQYF
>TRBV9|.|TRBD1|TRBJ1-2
TGTGCCAGCAGCCTCATTCCCCGGACAGGGGTATCGTATGGCTACACCTTC
CASSLIPRTGVSYGYTF
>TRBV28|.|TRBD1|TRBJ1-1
TGTGCCAGCATCGGACAGGGGGAACGTGCTTTCTTT
CASIGQGERAFF
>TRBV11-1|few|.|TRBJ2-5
TGTGCCAGCAGTTTGAGACAAGAGACCCAGTACTTC
CASSLRQETQYF
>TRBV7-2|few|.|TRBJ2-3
TGTGCCAGCAGCTCAGGGGTTTCTAGCGGCGCTAGCACAGATACGCAGTATTTT
CASSSGVSSGASTDTQYF
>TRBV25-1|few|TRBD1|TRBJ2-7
TGTGCCAGCAGTGAATGGGACAGGGAGCAGTACTTC
CASSEWDREQYF
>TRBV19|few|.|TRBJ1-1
TGTGCCAGTAGCGCCCAGGGGAACACTGAAGCTTTCTTT
CASSAQGNTEAFF
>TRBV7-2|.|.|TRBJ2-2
TGTGCCAGCAGCTTAGCGGAGATCGGGGAGCTGTTTTTT
CASSLAEIGELFF
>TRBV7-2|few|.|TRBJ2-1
TGTGCCAGCAGCTTAGCCCAGACTTACAATGAGCAGTTCTTC
CASSLAQTYNEQFF
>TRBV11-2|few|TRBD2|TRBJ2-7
TGTGCCAGCAGCTTAGGTAGCGGGAAGGTCGAGCAGTACTTC
CASSLGSGKVEQYF
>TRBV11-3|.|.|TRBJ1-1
TGTGCCAGCAGCTATCAGGGTTACACTGAAGCTTTCTTT
CASSYQGYTEAFF
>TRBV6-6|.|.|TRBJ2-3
TGTGCCAGCAGTGATTGGGACACACAGCAGTATTTT
CASSDWDTQQYF
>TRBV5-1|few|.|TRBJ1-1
TGCGCCAGCTCTGTAATGAACACTGAAGCTTTCTTT
CASSVMNTEAFF
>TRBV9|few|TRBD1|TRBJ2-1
TGTGCCAGCAGCGGGGACTGGACAGGGATCATAGATGAGCAGTTCTTC
CASSGDWTGIIDEQFF
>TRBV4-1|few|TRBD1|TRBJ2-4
TGCGCCAGCAGAGTAGGGCAGGGGGCTTACATTCAGTACTTC
CASRVGQGAYIQYF
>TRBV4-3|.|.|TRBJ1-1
TGCGCCAGCAGCCAAGGAGCCATTGCCACTGAAGCTTTCTTT
CASSQGAIATEAFF